This passage covers 26 T cell receptor beta chains from one sample sequenced in a study of CD8 T cells in Susac syndrome. Reverse transcription of roughly 0.5 to 1 ug RNA was carried out with random hexamers. TCRdb re-analysed the immunoSEQ multiplex PCR reads in MiXCR, keeping a single row per CDR3 protein. This table holds 100,000 to 150,000 distinct CDR3 sequences, 90% to 95% found once. The sample comprised CD4+ T cells from PBMCs. Source of these receptors: a human donor in good health.

The genes are TRBV2 and TRBJ2-5; weak D call: TRBD1 (5 bases). Per germline, CDR1 SNHLY and CDR2 FYNNEI. The CDR3 is 15 residues long. V lost 2 bases and J 3 bases, leaving 13 bases between the germline ends. The DNA for the CDR3 is TGTGCCAGCAGTGAAAGCCGGGCAGGGAAAGAGACCCAGTACTTC. This gives the protein CASSESRAGKETQYF.

With respect to this clonotype: An end of the junction differs from the germline gene, which may be a read error. The genes are TRBV5-1 and TRBJ1-1; D perhaps matches TRBD1 (6 bases). This CDR3 has 13 residues. The germline V gene encodes CDR1 SGHRS and CDR2 YFSETQ. The CDR3 reads CASNLVGGTEAFF. The CDR3 DNA sequence: TGCGCCAGCAACTTGGTAGGGGGCACTGAAGCTTTCTTT.

In this sample, this clonotype turned up once. The chain uses TRBV3-1 and TRBJ1-5; the D is unclear. In germline, CDR1 is LGHDT, CDR2 YNNKEL (reference sequence). CDR3 length equals 13 residues. Trimming took 1 base from V and 4 from J, leaving 5 bases between them. CDR3 sequence reads: CASSQGVNQPQHF. CDR3 sequence (DNA): TGTGCCAGCAGCCAAGGGGTTAATCAGCCCCAGCATTTT.

The chain uses TRBV4-1 and TRBJ1-2, with TRBD1 identical over 7 bases. Per the germline V gene, CDR1 is MGHRA and CDR2 is YSYEKL. The CDR3 is made up of 15 amino acids. Germline trimming cut 3 bases from V and 8 bases from J; bases unmatched to any gene: 12. CDR3 region: CASSQSDREVRGYTF. In DNA form, the CDR3 reads TGCGCCAGCAGCCAGAGCGACAGGGAAGTGAGAGGCTACACCTTC.

The J gene is TRBJ2-5, the V gene TRBV3-1, with 8 bases fitting TRBD2. J lost 7 bases, V lost 1 base, and 5 bases had no gene match. The length of the CDR3 is 14 residues. The germline gives CDR1 LGHDT, CDR2 YNNKEL (reference sequence). CDR3 sequence reads: CASSQVLAGGTQYF. Here the CDR3 DNA reads TGTGCCAGCAGCCAAGTCCTCGCGGGAGGGACCCAGTACTTC.

This rearrangement joins TRBV7-9 to TRBJ2-5; D may be TRBD2 (6 bases). The germline CDR1 and CDR2 sequences are SEHNR and FQNEAQ (reference sequence). Trimming stripped 6 bases from V and 5 bases from J, with 10 bases between. The CDR3 loop spans 12 amino acids. The CDR3 DNA follows: TGTGCCAGCAGTCGGGACTGGGAGACCCAGTACTTC. Translating gives CASSRDWETQYF.

The chain has TRBV7-2 and TRBJ1-1, with 7 bases that match TRBD1. The J segment lost 0 bases and the V segment lost 5 bases, leaving 9 bases of the junction unmatched. The CDR3 is 16 residues long. Germline CDR1 reads SGHTA; CDR2 reads FQGNSA. For the CDR3, the DNA is TGTGCCAGCAGCCGGGACAGAAGAATCATGAACACTGAAGCTTTCTTT. As protein: CASSRDRRIMNTEAFF.

The chain has TRBV29-1 and TRBJ1-1; D is perhaps TRBD1 (5 bases). The CDR3 is 14 residues long. Germline V gene data show CDR1 as SQVTM and CDR2 as ANQGSEA. V lost 4 bases and J lost 0, with 12 bases in between. Here the CDR3 reads CSVVQGSMNTEAFF. CDR3 DNA: TGCAGCGTTGTTCAGGGTTCCATGAACACTGAAGCTTTCTTT.

This chain uses TRBV7-2 with TRBJ2-7; 9 bases fit TRBD2. After removal of 2 bases from V and 0 bases from J, the junction contained 5 bases not matched to a gene. Germline V CDR1 and CDR2: SGHTA, FQGNSA. The CDR3 covers 16 residues. The CDR3 DNA is TGTGCCAGCAGCTTACGGAGCGGGGGGAGCTCCTACGAGCAGTACTTC. Residues: CASSLRSGGSSYEQYF.

The chain carries TRBV6-5 and TRBJ2-7, with D maybe TRBD2 (5 bases). Germline values: CDR1 MNHEY, CDR2 SVGAGI. The ends were cut back, 2 bases at V and 7 bases at J, with 12 bases in the middle. This CDR3 spans 13 amino acids. CDR3 sequence (DNA): TGTGCCAGCAGTTACCGGCTGGGGAGTGAGCAGTACTTC. It codes for CASSYRLGSEQYF.

The chain uses TRBV6-6 and TRBJ2-7, with D unresolved. Germline CDR1 reads MNHNY; CDR2 reads SVGAGI (reference sequence). Trimming pared 2 bases from V and 5 bases from J, leaving 4 bases between. The CDR3 spans 11 residues. The DNA of the CDR3 is TGTGCCAGCAGTTACGTCGACGAGCAGTACTTC. Translating gives CASSYVDEQYF.

This chain joins TRBV15 and TRBJ1-4, with TRBD1 matching 12 bases. The CDR3 runs to 18 residues. J lost 6 bases, V lost 2 bases, and 10 bases had no gene match. Germline V lookup: CDR1 LNHNV, CDR2 YYDKDF (reference sequence). CDR3 loop: CATSRSRPGQGADEKLFF. As DNA, the CDR3 is TGTGCCACCAGCAGATCCAGGCCGGGACAGGGGGCTGATGAAAAACTGTTTTTT. The full variable domain, its missing parts supplied by reference TRBV15 and TRBJ1-4, is DAMVIQNPRYQVTQFGKPVTLSCSQTLNHNVMYWYQQKSSQAPKLLFHYYDKDFNNEADTPDNFQSRRPNTSFCFLDIRSPGLGDTAMYLCATSRSRPGQGADEKLFFGSGTQLSVL.

The chain couples TRBV1 to TRBJ2-1; TRBD2 is the table's D call, not checked against the DNA. TRBV1 is listed as a pseudogene. The CDR3 is 12 amino acids. The CDR3 spells CTSSPSDNEQFF. The DNA for the CDR3 is TGCACCAGCAGCCCTAGCGACAATGAGCAGTTCTTC.

The rearrangement uses TRBV3-1 and TRBJ2-3; TRBD1 aligns across 8 bases. With V trimmed by 5 bases and J by 4 bases, 8 bases remained unmatched. The length of the CDR3 is 15 residues. CDR1 is LGHDT, CDR2 YNNKEL, per germline (reference sequence). In nucleotides, the CDR3 is TGTGCCAGCAGCGCCCGGGACAGGAGTCCAGATACGCAGTATTTT. Residues: CASSARDRSPDTQYF.

This clonotype has a handful of counts. This rearrangement joins TRBV7-2 to TRBJ1-2; the D gene is possibly TRBD1 (5 bases). The CDR3 runs to 11 residues. V gave up 3 bases and J gave up 8 bases, with 7 bases separating them. Germline V gives CDR1 SGHTA, CDR2 FQGNSA. CDR3 amino acids: CASSLGRGYTF. CDR3 nucleotides: TGTGCCAGCAGCTTGGGGCGCGGCTACACCTTC.

The chain combines TRBV28 with TRBJ1-2, with D unclear. This CDR3 has 13 amino acids. The V end was cut by 4 bases, the J end by 4 bases, with 10 bases between. Per the germline V gene, CDR1 is MDHEN and CDR2 is SYDVKM. Here the CDR3 DNA reads TGTGCCAGCAGTTCGGCTGGTCTCTATGGCTACACCTTC. Translating it yields CASSSAGLYGYTF.

The gene calls are TRBV30 and TRBJ1-1; tentative D call: TRBD1 (5 bases). CDR1 is GTSNPN, CDR2 SVGIG, per germline (reference sequence). V was pared by 2 bases and J by 1 base, with 11 bases between. The CDR3 sequence is 14 residues long. As DNA, the CDR3 is TGTGCCTGGAGTCCGGCAGGGCGGAACACTGAAGCTTTCTTT. Translation: CAWSPAGRNTEAFF.

The V gene is TRBV5-6, the J gene TRBJ2-7; tentatively, D is TRBD1 or TRBD2 (5 bases each). Germline loops: CDR1 SGHDT, CDR2 YYEEEE. The V end lost 6 bases, the J end lost 3 bases, and 13 bases lay between the germline ends. The CDR3 length is 13 residues. The DNA of the CDR3 is TGTGCCAGCACCGGGACGGACAACTACGAGCAGTACTTC. Its protein product is CASTGTDNYEQYF.

V gene TRBV4-1 combines with J gene TRBJ2-7; D may match TRBD1 or TRBD2 (5 bases each). Trimming left V 3 bases short and J 4 bases short, with 13 bases between. The germline V gene has CDR1 MGHRA and CDR2 YSYEKL. The CDR3 length is 14 residues. In DNA form, the CDR3 reads TGCGCCAGCAGCCAGGGGACCGGCCTGTACGAGCAGTACTTC. This encodes CASSQGTGLYEQYF.

The rearrangement uses TRBV7-9 and TRBJ1-2; 11 bases agree with TRBD1. Germline assignment: CDR1 SEHNR and CDR2 FQNEAQ (reference sequence). The CDR3 extends over 15 amino acids. V lost 6 bases and J lost 6; bases outside the gene matches: 9. Here the CDR3 reads CASSDPGTGGNGYTF. CDR3 nucleotide sequence: TGTGCCAGCAGTGATCCCGGGACAGGGGGAAATGGCTACACCTTC.

The chain joins TRBV6-5 to TRBJ2-5, with 11 positions matching TRBD1. Germline CDR1 MNHEY, CDR2 SVGAGI. The CDR3 runs 16 residues. Unmatched junction bases numbered 10, after V lost 7 bases and J lost 3 bases. The CDR3: CASNSVRTGGEETQYF. The CDR3 nucleotides read TGTGCCAGCAATTCGGTTAGGACAGGGGGCGAAGAGACCCAGTACTTC.

This sequence joins TRBV20-1 and TRBJ2-2; 7 positions match TRBD2. Trimming at V came to 1 base and at J to 6 bases, leaving 8 bases not matched to a gene. Germline V CDR1 and CDR2: DFQATT, SNEGSKA (reference sequence). There are 15 residues in the CDR3. CDR3: CSARGAGPGPGELFF. CDR3 nucleotides: TGCAGTGCTAGAGGAGCGGGACCGGGGCCCGGGGAGCTGTTTTTT.

The chain joins TRBV3-1 to TRBJ2-7, with D perhaps assigned TRBD1 or TRBD2 (5 bases each). V dropped 4 bases and J dropped 4 bases, with 8 bases sitting between them. This CDR3 has 12 residues. Germline CDR1 reads LGHDT; CDR2 reads YNNKEL (reference sequence). The CDR3 DNA reads as TGTGCCAGCAGCCTAGGGGAGTACGAGCAGTACTTC. Encoded protein: CASSLGEYEQYF.

This rearrangement joins TRBV2 to TRBJ1-5; unclear D gene. Germline V gene lookup returns CDR1 SNHLY and CDR2 FYNNEI. With 7 bases removed from V and 8 bases from J, the gap between germline ends came to 12 bases. The CDR3 has 12 residues. The CDR3 loop reads CASKRDTEPQHF. Here the CDR3 DNA reads TGTGCCAGCAAGAGGGATACGGAGCCCCAGCATTTT.

V usage is TRBV20-1 and J usage is TRBJ2-7, with 8 nucleotides matching TRBD2. J lost 5 bases, V lost 5 bases, and 8 bases had no gene match. CDR1 is DFQATT and CDR2 is SNEGSKA in the germline V gene (reference sequence). The CDR3 contains 13 residues. CDR3 protein: CSAEGLANDEQYF. The CDR3 DNA reads as TGCAGTGCTGAAGGACTAGCCAACGACGAGCAGTACTTC.

V usage is TRBV28 and J usage is TRBJ2-7; 7 nucleotides match TRBD1. Trimming took 5 bases from V and 4 from J; bases not matched to a gene: 11. The germline V gene has CDR1 MDHEN and CDR2 SYDVKM. CDR3 length equals 15 residues. The CDR3 DNA reads as TGTGCCAGCAGTAGAACCGGGACAGCCTCATACGAGCAGTACTTC. This gives the protein CASSRTGTASYEQYF.